This is a list of T cell receptor beta chains from one sample in a study of human T cells and chemical hapten exposure. TCRdb analysed the RACE reads with MiXCR anew, one entry per CDR3 protein. Altogether a few hundred thousand distinct CDR3 sequences are present, about 6% being singletons, with the ten largest covering around 6.1%. The sequencing used whole blood, collected in connection with sensitization to the hapten diphenylcyclopropenone (DPC). The receptors derive from a young woman with alopecia areata. Some clones in this sample may be carry-over from other donors' samples. CDR3s include the opening cysteine and the closing phenylalanine or tryptophan. A D gene is named only where the DNA matches it firmly. The size entry is marked missing in some rows and otherwise reads once, few, many or a size class.

v_call: TRBV10-3; clone_size: few; j_call: TRBJ2-1; d_call: TRBD1; cdr3_length: 16; cdr3_aa: CAISEPGQGGYNEQFF; cdr3_nt: TGTGCCATCAGTGAGCCGGGACAGGGGGGCTACAATGAGCAGTTCTTC
v_call: TRBV12-3/TRBV12-4; clone_size: few; j_call: TRBJ2-1; d_call: NA; cdr3_length: 15; cdr3_aa: CASSFFGNTNNEQFF; cdr3_nt: TGTGCCAGCAGTTTCTTCGGGAACACAAACAATGAGCAGTTCTTC
v_call: TRBV4-3; clone_size: few; j_call: TRBJ2-3; d_call: NA; cdr3_length: 13; cdr3_aa: CASSQEILDTQYF; cdr3_nt: TGCGCCAGCAGCCAAGAAATCCTAGATACGCAGTATTTT
v_call: TRBV6-5; clone_size: NA; j_call: TRBJ2-3; d_call: NA; cdr3_length: 15; cdr3_aa: CASSNNRPNTDTQYF; cdr3_nt: TGTGCCAGCAGTAATAATAGACCGAACACAGATACGCAGTATTTT
v_call: TRBV6-5; clone_size: few; j_call: TRBJ1-2; d_call: NA; cdr3_length: 13; cdr3_aa: CASSPTVLYGYTF; cdr3_nt: TGTGCCAGCAGTCCGACAGTCCTCTATGGCTACACCTTC
v_call: TRBV10-3; clone_size: NA; j_call: TRBJ1-2; d_call: TRBD1; cdr3_length: 15; cdr3_aa: CAINLRQGRYYGYTF; cdr3_nt: TGTGCCATCAACTTAAGACAGGGGCGGTACTATGGCTACACCTTC
v_call: TRBV11-2; clone_size: few; j_call: TRBJ1-1; d_call: NA; cdr3_length: 12; cdr3_aa: CASSGGVEGAFF; cdr3_nt: TGTGCCAGCAGCGGTGGGGTGGAAGGAGCTTTCTTT
v_call: TRBV5-1; clone_size: NA; j_call: TRBJ1-1; d_call: NA; cdr3_length: 12; cdr3_aa: CASSPTGQEAFF; cdr3_nt: TGCGCCAGCAGCCCGACAGGACAGGAAGCTTTCTTT
v_call: TRBV11-2; clone_size: many; j_call: TRBJ1-3; d_call: TRBD1; cdr3_length: 13; cdr3_aa: CATGQGIGNTIYF; cdr3_nt: TGTGCTACCGGACAGGGGATTGGAAACACCATATATTTT
v_call: TRBV7-9; clone_size: many; j_call: TRBJ1-6; d_call: NA; cdr3_length: 12; cdr3_aa: CASSSEGSPLHF; cdr3_nt: TGTGCCAGCAGCTCGGAAGGGTCACCCCTCCACTTT
v_call: TRBV28; clone_size: few; j_call: TRBJ1-5; d_call: TRBD1; cdr3_length: 18; cdr3_aa: CASRLYPPRTGGNQPQHF; cdr3_nt: TGTGCCAGCAGGCTCTATCCCCCGCGGACAGGGGGCAATCAGCCCCAGCATTTT
v_call: TRBV6-4; clone_size: many; j_call: TRBJ2-1; d_call: TRBD1; cdr3_length: 15; cdr3_aa: CASSPGTEDVNEQFF; cdr3_nt: TGTGCCAGCAGTCCCGGGACAGAGGACGTCAATGAGCAGTTCTTC
v_call: TRBV12-3/TRBV12-4; clone_size: many; j_call: TRBJ2-5; d_call: TRBD2; cdr3_length: 13; cdr3_aa: CASSPGGPETQYF; cdr3_nt: TGTGCCAGCAGTCCGGGGGGTCCGGAGACCCAGTACTTC
v_call: TRBV9; clone_size: few; j_call: TRBJ2-6; d_call: NA; cdr3_length: 16; cdr3_aa: CASSVHKQGGANVLTF; cdr3_nt: TGTGCCAGCAGCGTACATAAACAGGGAGGGGCCAACGTCCTGACTTTC
v_call: TRBV5-1; clone_size: many; j_call: TRBJ1-5; d_call: NA; cdr3_length: 14; cdr3_aa: CASSTLAGEWPQHF; cdr3_nt: TGCGCCAGCAGCACGCTGGCAGGGGAATGGCCCCAGCATTTT
v_call: TRBV6-5; clone_size: once; j_call: TRBJ2-7; d_call: TRBD1; cdr3_length: 15; cdr3_aa: CASCYSRDRGREQYF; cdr3_nt: TGTGCCAGCTGTTACTCGCGGGACAGGGGGCGAGAGCAGTACTTC
v_call: TRBV27; clone_size: NA; j_call: TRBJ2-2; d_call: NA; cdr3_length: 11; cdr3_aa: CASSFNGELFF; cdr3_nt: TGTGCCAGCAGTTTCAACGGGGAGCTGTTTTTT
v_call: TRBV20-1; clone_size: few; j_call: TRBJ2-1; d_call: TRBD1; cdr3_length: 14; cdr3_aa: CSAVGRTGANEQFF; cdr3_nt: TGCAGTGCGGTGGGTAGGACAGGGGCAAATGAGCAGTTCTTC
v_call: TRBV29-1; clone_size: few; j_call: TRBJ2-2; d_call: NA; cdr3_length: 18; cdr3_aa: CSVVGESLPGANTGELFF; cdr3_nt: TGCAGCGTTGTGGGGGAGTCACTCCCGGGGGCGAACACCGGGGAGCTGTTTTTT
v_call: TRBV5-1; clone_size: few; j_call: TRBJ1-1; d_call: TRBD1; cdr3_length: 15; cdr3_aa: CASSRMTGANTEAFF; cdr3_nt: TGCGCCAGCAGCCGCATGACAGGGGCCAACACTGAAGCTTTCTTT
v_call: TRBV25-1; clone_size: few; j_call: TRBJ2-4; d_call: TRBD2; cdr3_length: 18; cdr3_aa: CASSPGLAGAVAKNIQYF; cdr3_nt: TGTGCCAGCAGCCCGGGACTAGCGGGGGCTGTAGCCAAAAACATTCAGTACTTC
v_call: TRBV7-2; clone_size: many; j_call: TRBJ1-4; d_call: NA; cdr3_length: 19; cdr3_aa: CASSLGYFGYPPTNEKLFF; cdr3_nt: TGTGCCAGCAGCTTGGGTTATTTTGGTTACCCCCCAACTAATGAAAAACTGTTTTTT
v_call: TRBV6-2/TRBV6-3; clone_size: many; j_call: TRBJ1-1; d_call: TRBD1; cdr3_length: 15; cdr3_aa: CASSYWTGANTEAFF; cdr3_nt: TGTGCCAGCAGTTACTGGACAGGGGCGAACACTGAAGCTTTCTTT
v_call: TRBV5-1; clone_size: NA; j_call: TRBJ2-7; d_call: NA; cdr3_length: 14; cdr3_aa: CASSLSSGPYEQYF; cdr3_nt: TGCGCCAGCAGCTTAAGTTCAGGCCCCTACGAGCAGTACTTC
v_call: TRBV11-2; clone_size: many; j_call: TRBJ1-2; d_call: TRBD1; cdr3_length: 14; cdr3_aa: CASSVTGGAGGYTF; cdr3_nt: TGTGCCAGCAGCGTTACAGGGGGCGCCGGGGGCTACACCTTC
v_call: TRBV5-1; clone_size: few; j_call: TRBJ2-2; d_call: NA; cdr3_length: 17; cdr3_aa: CASSLSGAPGNTGELFF; cdr3_nt: TGCGCCAGCAGCTTGTCGGGGGCCCCAGGGAACACCGGGGAGCTGTTTTTT
v_call: TRBV2; clone_size: many; j_call: TRBJ2-1; d_call: NA; cdr3_length: 15; cdr3_aa: CASSEEAASGNEQFF; cdr3_nt: TGTGCCAGCAGTGAAGAGGCAGCCTCGGGGAATGAGCAGTTCTTC
v_call: TRBV7-2; clone_size: many; j_call: TRBJ1-5; d_call: TRBD1; cdr3_length: 15; cdr3_aa: CASSLAGTEYQPQHF; cdr3_nt: TGTGCCAGCAGCTTAGCCGGGACAGAGTATCAGCCCCAGCATTTT
v_call: TRBV2; clone_size: NA; j_call: TRBJ1-1; d_call: NA; cdr3_length: 14; cdr3_aa: CASLAGRSGTEAFF; cdr3_nt: TGTGCCAGCCTAGCGGGGAGGTCAGGGACTGAAGCTTTCTTT
v_call: TRBV12-3/TRBV12-4; clone_size: NA; j_call: TRBJ2-2; d_call: NA; cdr3_length: 16; cdr3_aa: CASSLGRVLNTGELFF; cdr3_nt: TGTGCCAGCAGTCTCGGTAGGGTGCTCAACACCGGGGAGCTGTTTTTT
v_call: TRBV20-1; clone_size: few; j_call: TRBJ2-7; d_call: TRBD1; cdr3_length: 14; cdr3_aa: CSATRQGASYEQYF; cdr3_nt: TGCAGTGCTACAAGACAGGGAGCTTCCTACGAGCAGTACTTC
v_call: TRBV6-5; clone_size: many; j_call: TRBJ1-1; d_call: NA; cdr3_length: 16; cdr3_aa: CASSYSLGRSNTEAFF; cdr3_nt: TGTGCCAGCAGTTACTCGTTGGGGAGATCTAACACTGAAGCTTTCTTT
v_call: TRBV12-3/TRBV12-4; clone_size: few; j_call: TRBJ2-5; d_call: NA; cdr3_length: 13; cdr3_aa: CASSTGFEETQYF; cdr3_nt: TGTGCCAGCAGCACAGGGTTTGAGGAGACCCAGTACTTC
v_call: TRBV6-6; clone_size: NA; j_call: TRBJ2-3; d_call: TRBD2; cdr3_length: 16; cdr3_aa: CASSQTSGGAVDTQYF; cdr3_nt: TGTGCCAGCAGTCAGACTAGCGGGGGGGCCGTAGATACGCAGTATTTT
v_call: TRBV2; clone_size: many; j_call: TRBJ1-5; d_call: TRBD1; cdr3_length: 14; cdr3_aa: CASSRTGGSQPQHF; cdr3_nt: TGTGCCAGCAGTCGTACAGGGGGCAGTCAGCCCCAGCATTTT
v_call: TRBV5-6; clone_size: NA; j_call: TRBJ2-1; d_call: NA; cdr3_length: 16; cdr3_aa: CASSLEAVSAYNEQFF; cdr3_nt: TGTGCCAGCAGCTTGGAGGCGGTTTCGGCGTACAATGAGCAGTTCTTC
v_call: TRBV5-1; clone_size: many; j_call: TRBJ1-1; d_call: NA; cdr3_length: 14; cdr3_aa: CASSSSGANTEAFF; cdr3_nt: TGCGCCAGCAGCTCATCCGGGGCCAACACTGAAGCTTTCTTT
v_call: TRBV11-2; clone_size: many; j_call: TRBJ1-1; d_call: NA; cdr3_length: 15; cdr3_aa: CASSLNEGPNTEAFF; cdr3_nt: TGTGCCAGCAGCTTAAACGAGGGGCCGAACACTGAAGCTTTCTTT
v_call: TRBV12-2; clone_size: NA; j_call: TRBJ2-3; d_call: NA; cdr3_length: 15; cdr3_aa: CASRLGLASTDTQYF; cdr3_nt: TGTGCAAGTCGCTTAGGACTAGCCTCCACAGATACGCAGTATTTT
v_call: TRBV7-8; clone_size: many; j_call: TRBJ1-3; d_call: NA; cdr3_length: 15; cdr3_aa: CASSYGVFSGNTIYF; cdr3_nt: TGTGCCAGCAGCTACGGGGTCTTCTCTGGAAACACCATATATTTT
v_call: TRBV7-9; clone_size: few; j_call: TRBJ2-5; d_call: NA; cdr3_length: 15; cdr3_aa: CASSVSRGPQETQYF; cdr3_nt: TGTGCCAGCAGTGTTAGTCGGGGGCCCCAAGAGACCCAGTACTTC
v_call: TRBV4-2; clone_size: many; j_call: TRBJ2-2; d_call: TRBD1; cdr3_length: 14; cdr3_aa: CASSQGDRAGELFF; cdr3_nt: TGTGCCAGCAGCCAAGGTGACAGGGCCGGGGAGCTGTTTTTT
v_call: TRBV4-2; clone_size: few; j_call: TRBJ2-5; d_call: TRBD2; cdr3_length: 19; cdr3_aa: CASSQDAPELAGGRETQYF; cdr3_nt: TGTGCCAGCAGCCAAGACGCCCCGGAACTAGCGGGGGGGCGGGAGACCCAGTACTTC
v_call: TRBV10-3; clone_size: few; j_call: TRBJ1-5; d_call: NA; cdr3_length: 13; cdr3_aa: CATTPGGNQPQHF; cdr3_nt: TGTGCCACAACCCCGGGGGGGAATCAGCCCCAGCATTTT
v_call: TRBV6-2/TRBV6-3; clone_size: many; j_call: TRBJ2-7; d_call: NA; cdr3_length: 15; cdr3_aa: CASSSWGVKLYEQYF; cdr3_nt: TGTGCCAGCAGTTCCTGGGGGGTCAAGTTATACGAGCAGTACTTC
v_call: TRBV7-3; clone_size: few; j_call: TRBJ2-7; d_call: TRBD1; cdr3_length: 14; cdr3_aa: CASSLDRSLREQYF; cdr3_nt: TGTGCCAGCAGCTTGGACAGGAGCCTACGGGAGCAGTACTTC
v_call: TRBV10-3; clone_size: many; j_call: TRBJ1-3; d_call: NA; cdr3_length: 17; cdr3_aa: CAISRTGSIRSGNTIYF; cdr3_nt: TGTGCCATCAGCCGCACAGGGAGCATCCGCTCTGGAAACACCATATATTTT
v_call: TRBV9; clone_size: many; j_call: TRBJ1-5; d_call: NA; cdr3_length: 13; cdr3_aa: CASSVRGNQPQHF; cdr3_nt: TGTGCCAGCAGCGTCAGGGGCAATCAGCCCCAGCATTTT
v_call: TRBV12-3/TRBV12-4; clone_size: NA; j_call: TRBJ2-6; d_call: TRBD1; cdr3_length: 18; cdr3_aa: CASSFRTTGASGANVLTF; cdr3_nt: TGTGCCAGCAGTTTTCGTACGACAGGGGCCTCTGGGGCCAACGTCCTGACTTTC